This T cell receptor beta chain is drawn from a study of blood T cell repertoires in COVID-19. For the study at large: Sources were T cells, B-cell-depleted T cells, or PBMCs; the material itself was cDNA or gDNA.

Germline CDR1 reads MGHRA; CDR2 reads YSYEKL. CDR3 length: 18 residues. V was clipped by 3 bases and J by 0 bases; unmatched bases: 14. As processed by the authors: Reference gene primer amplification in the assay estimated nucleated cell counts. The repertoire was sequenced with immunoSEQ multiplex PCR; TCRdb's copy has only in-frame clones and lacks some. V, J and clone size are those of that table, while D and trimming were read from the DNA. The sample holds 150,000 to 160,000 clones, 75% to 90% seen once. The sequence derives from a woman between 40 and 55 years old with acute or convalescent COVID-19. The chain employs TRBV4-1 and TRBJ2-7, with TRBD2 matching 7 bases. Specimen: peripheral blood. The CDR3 region has the DNA TGCGCCAGCAGCCAGGATGCCCCTGGGGGGGTCATCTCCTACGAGCAGTACTTC. This codes for CASSQDAPGGVISYEQYF.